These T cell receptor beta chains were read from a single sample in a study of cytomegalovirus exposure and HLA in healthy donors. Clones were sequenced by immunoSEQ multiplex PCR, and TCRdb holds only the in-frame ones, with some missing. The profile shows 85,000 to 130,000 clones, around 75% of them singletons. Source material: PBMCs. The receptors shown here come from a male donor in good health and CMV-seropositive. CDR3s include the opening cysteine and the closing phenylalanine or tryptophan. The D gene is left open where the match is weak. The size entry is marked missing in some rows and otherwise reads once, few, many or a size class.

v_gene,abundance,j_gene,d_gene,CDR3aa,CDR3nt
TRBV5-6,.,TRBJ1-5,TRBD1,CASSMTGDQGNQPQHF,TGTGCCAGCAGCATGACAGGGGACCAGGGCAATCAGCCCCAGCATTTT
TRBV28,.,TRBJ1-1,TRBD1,CASSLGGGQGAAEAFF,TGTGCCAGCAGTTTAGGGGGTGGACAGGGTGCGGCTGAAGCTTTCTTT
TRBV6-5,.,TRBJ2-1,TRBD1,CASSYDRGDNEQFF,TGTGCCAGCAGTTACGACAGGGGCGACAATGAGCAGTTCTTC
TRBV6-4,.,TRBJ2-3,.,CASSVGAADTQYF,TGTGCCAGCAGTGTAGGCGCGGCAGATACGCAGTATTTT
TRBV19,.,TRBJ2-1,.,CASSRSGNEQFF,TGTGCCAGTAGTAGATCGGGGAATGAGCAGTTCTTC
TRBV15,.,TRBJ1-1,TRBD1,CATSRAGGSGTREAFF,TGTGCCACCAGCAGGGCAGGGGGCTCGGGTACTCGTGAAGCTTTCTTT
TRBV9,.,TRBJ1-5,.,CASSVGAGVNQPQHF,TGTGCCAGCAGCGTAGGGGCAGGGGTTAATCAGCCCCAGCATTTT
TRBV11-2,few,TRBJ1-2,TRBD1,CASSFTTGGDYYGYTF,TGTGCCAGCAGCTTTACGACAGGGGGAGACTACTATGGCTACACCTTC
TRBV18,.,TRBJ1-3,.,CASSPPGGSSGNTIYF,TGTGCCAGCTCACCACCAGGGGGTAGCTCTGGAAACACCATATATTTT
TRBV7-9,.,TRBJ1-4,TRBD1,CASSFGQGGEKLFF,TGTGCCAGCAGCTTCGGACAGGGGGGAGAAAAACTGTTTTTT
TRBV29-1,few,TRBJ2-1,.,CSVDRGNEQFF,TGCAGCGTTGATAGGGGCAATGAGCAGTTCTTC
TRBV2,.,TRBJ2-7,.,CASRMDGTDYEQYF,TGTGCCAGCAGGATGGACGGGACTGACTACGAGCAGTACTTC
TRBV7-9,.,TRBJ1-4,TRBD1,CASSLIADRANEKLFF,TGTGCCAGCAGCTTAATTGCGGACAGGGCTAATGAAAAACTGTTTTTT
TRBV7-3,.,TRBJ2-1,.,CASSYSPSSYNEQFF,TGTGCCAGCAGCTATTCCCCCAGTTCCTACAATGAGCAGTTCTTC
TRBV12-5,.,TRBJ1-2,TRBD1,CASGLSGTGANYGYTF,TGTGCTAGTGGTTTGTCAGGGACAGGGGCCAACTATGGCTACACCTTC